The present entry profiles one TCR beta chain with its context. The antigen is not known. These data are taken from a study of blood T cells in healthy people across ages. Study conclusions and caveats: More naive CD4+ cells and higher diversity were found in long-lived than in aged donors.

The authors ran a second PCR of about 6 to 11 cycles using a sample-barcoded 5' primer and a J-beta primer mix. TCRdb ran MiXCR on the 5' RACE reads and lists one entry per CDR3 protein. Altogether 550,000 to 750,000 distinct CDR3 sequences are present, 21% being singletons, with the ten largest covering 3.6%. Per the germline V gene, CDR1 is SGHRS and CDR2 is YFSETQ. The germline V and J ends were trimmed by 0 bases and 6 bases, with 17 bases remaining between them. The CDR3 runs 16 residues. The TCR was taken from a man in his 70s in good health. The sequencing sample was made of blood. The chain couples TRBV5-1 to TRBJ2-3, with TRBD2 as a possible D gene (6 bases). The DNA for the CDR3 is TGCGCCAGCAGCTTGGACGGCGGGACGGCGTTCGATACGCAGTATTTT. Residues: CASSLDGGTAFDTQYF.